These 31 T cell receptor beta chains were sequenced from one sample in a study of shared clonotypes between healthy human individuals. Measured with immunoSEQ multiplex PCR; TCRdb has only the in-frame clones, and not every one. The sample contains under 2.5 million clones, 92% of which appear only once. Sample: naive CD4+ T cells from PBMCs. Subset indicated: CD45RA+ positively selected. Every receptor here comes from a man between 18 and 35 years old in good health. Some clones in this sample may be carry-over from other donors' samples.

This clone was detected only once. The CDR3 coding sequence is TGTGCCAGCAGTGCCTCGGGACAGGGGTCGGACGAGCAGTACTTC. This translates into CASSASGQGSDEQYF. J is TRBJ2-7 and V is TRBV28, with 10 nucleotides matching TRBD1. The germline gives CDR1 MDHEN, CDR2 SYDVKM. The V segment lost 5 bases and the J segment 5 bases; nucleotides outside the gene matches: 9. The CDR3 is 15 residues long.

DNA for the CDR3: TGTGCCTGGAGTGTAATGTGGGGTCAGCCCCAGCATTTT. It codes for CAWSVMWGQPQHF. V is TRBV30 and J is TRBJ1-5; no definite D call. Trimming pared 0 bases from V and 6 bases from J, leaving 9 bases between. The CDR3 spans 13 residues. Per the germline V gene, CDR1 is GTSNPN and CDR2 is SVGIG (reference sequence). The full variable domain, rest sourced from reference TRBV30 and TRBJ1-5, is SQTIHQWPATLVQPVGSPLSLECTVEGTSNPNLYWYRQAAGRGLQLLFYSVGIGQISSEVPQNLSASRPQDRQFILSSKKLLLSDSGFYLCAWSVMWGQPQHFGDGTRLSIL.

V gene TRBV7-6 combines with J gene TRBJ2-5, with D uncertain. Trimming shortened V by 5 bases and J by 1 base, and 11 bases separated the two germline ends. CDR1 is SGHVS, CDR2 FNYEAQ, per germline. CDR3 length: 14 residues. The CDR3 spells CASSRGLGQETQYF. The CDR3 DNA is TGTGCCAGCAGCCGAGGCCTGGGCCAAGAGACCCAGTACTTC.

The CDR3 spells CSVSGGAGTYEQYF. The CDR3 region has the DNA TGCAGCGTCTCGGGGGGTGCAGGTACCTACGAGCAGTACTTC. The chain recombines TRBV29-1 with TRBJ2-7; 7 bases align to TRBD2. The CDR3 has 14 residues. V lost 6 bases, J lost 2 bases, and 10 bases stayed unmatched. The V gene's germline CDR1 is SQVTM and CDR2 ANQGSEA.

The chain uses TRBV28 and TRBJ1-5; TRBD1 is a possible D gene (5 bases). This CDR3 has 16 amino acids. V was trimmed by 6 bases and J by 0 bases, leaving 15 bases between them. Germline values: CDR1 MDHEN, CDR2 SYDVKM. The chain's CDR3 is CASSRAGQYSNQPQHF. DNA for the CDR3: TGTGCCAGCAGCCGAGCGGGGCAATATAGCAATCAGCCCCAGCATTTT.

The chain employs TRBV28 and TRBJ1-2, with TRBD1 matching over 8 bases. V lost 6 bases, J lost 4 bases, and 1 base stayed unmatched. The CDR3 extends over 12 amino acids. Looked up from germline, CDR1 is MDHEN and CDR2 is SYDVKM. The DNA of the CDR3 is TGTGCCAGCAGGGACAGGGTCTATGGCTACACCTTC. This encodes CASRDRVYGYTF.

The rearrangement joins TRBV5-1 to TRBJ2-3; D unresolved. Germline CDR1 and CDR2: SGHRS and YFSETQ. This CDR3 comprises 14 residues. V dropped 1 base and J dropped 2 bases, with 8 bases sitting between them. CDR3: CASSLLLVTDTQYF. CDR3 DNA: TGCGCCAGCAGCTTGTTGTTGGTCACAGATACGCAGTATTTT.

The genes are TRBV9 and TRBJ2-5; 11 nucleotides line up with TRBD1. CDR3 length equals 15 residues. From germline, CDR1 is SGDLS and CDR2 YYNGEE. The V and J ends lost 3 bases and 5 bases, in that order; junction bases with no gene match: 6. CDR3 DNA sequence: TGTGCCAGCAGCGCCGGACAGGGGGCGCGGGAGACCCAGTACTTC. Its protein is CASSAGQGARETQYF.

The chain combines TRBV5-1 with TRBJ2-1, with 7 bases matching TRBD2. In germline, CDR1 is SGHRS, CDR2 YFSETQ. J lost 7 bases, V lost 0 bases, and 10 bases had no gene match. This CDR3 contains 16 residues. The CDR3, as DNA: TGCGCCAGCAGCTTGGTGGCGGGAGCGGGTTGGAATGAGCAGTTCTTC. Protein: CASSLVAGAGWNEQFF.

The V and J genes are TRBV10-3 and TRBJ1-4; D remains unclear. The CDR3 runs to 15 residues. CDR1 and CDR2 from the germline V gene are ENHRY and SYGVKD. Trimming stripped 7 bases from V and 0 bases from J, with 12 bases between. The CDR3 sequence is CAIKSTVATNEKLFF. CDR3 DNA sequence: TGTGCCATCAAGAGTACAGTCGCAACTAATGAAAAACTGTTTTTT.

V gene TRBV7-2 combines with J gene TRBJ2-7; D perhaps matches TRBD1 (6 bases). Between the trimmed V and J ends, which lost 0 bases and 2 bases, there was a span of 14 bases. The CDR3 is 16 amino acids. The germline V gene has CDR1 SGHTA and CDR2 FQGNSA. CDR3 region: CASSLARAGVAYEQYF. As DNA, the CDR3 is TGTGCCAGCAGCTTAGCTAGGGCAGGGGTCGCCTACGAGCAGTACTTC.

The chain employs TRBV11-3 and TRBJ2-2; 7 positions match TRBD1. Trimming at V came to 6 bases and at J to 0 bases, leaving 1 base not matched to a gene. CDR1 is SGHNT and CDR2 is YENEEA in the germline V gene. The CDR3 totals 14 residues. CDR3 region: CASRQGTNTGELFF. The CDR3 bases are TGTGCCAGCAGACAGGGGACGAACACCGGGGAGCTGTTTTTT.

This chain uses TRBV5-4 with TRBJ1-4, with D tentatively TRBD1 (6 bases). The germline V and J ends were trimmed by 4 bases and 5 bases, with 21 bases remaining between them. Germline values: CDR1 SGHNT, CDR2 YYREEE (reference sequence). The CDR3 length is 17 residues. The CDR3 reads CASSTGGRGGENEKLFF. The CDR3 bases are TGTGCCAGCAGCACGGGAGGCAGGGGAGGAGAAAATGAAAAACTGTTTTTT.

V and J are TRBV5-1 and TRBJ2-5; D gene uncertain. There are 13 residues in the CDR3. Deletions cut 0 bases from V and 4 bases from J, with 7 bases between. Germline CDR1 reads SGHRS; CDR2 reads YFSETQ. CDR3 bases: TGCGCCAGCAGCTTGGTCCCTACAGAGACCCAGTACTTC. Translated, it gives CASSLVPTETQYF.

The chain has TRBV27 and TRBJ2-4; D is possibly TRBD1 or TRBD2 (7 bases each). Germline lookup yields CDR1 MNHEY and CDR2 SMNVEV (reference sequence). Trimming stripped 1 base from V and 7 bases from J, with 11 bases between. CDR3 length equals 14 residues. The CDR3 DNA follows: TGTGCCAGCAGTTTATTCAGGGGGGGGAACATTCAGTACTTC. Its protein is CASSLFRGGNIQYF.

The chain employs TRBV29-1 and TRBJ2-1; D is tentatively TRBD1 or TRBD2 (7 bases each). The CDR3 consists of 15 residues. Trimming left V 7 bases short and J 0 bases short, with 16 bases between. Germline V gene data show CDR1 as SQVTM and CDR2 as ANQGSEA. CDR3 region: CSAPGRDSSYNEQFF. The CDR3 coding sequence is TGCAGCGCCCCTGGGAGGGACAGCTCCTACAATGAGCAGTTCTTC.

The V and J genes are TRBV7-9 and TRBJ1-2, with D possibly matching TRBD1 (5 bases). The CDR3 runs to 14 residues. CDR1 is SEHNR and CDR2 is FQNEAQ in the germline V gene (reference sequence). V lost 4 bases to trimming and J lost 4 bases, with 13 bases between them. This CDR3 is CASSSPTVGYGYTF. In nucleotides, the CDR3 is TGTGCCAGCAGCTCCCCGACAGTTGGCTATGGCTACACCTTC.

CDR3 DNA sequence: TGCGCCAGCAGCTACGGACAGCCTAGCACAGATACGCAGTATTTT. This codes for CASSYGQPSTDTQYF. This chain connects TRBV5-1 to TRBJ2-3; D is perhaps TRBD1 (6 bases). CDR1 and CDR2 (germline): SGHRS, YFSETQ. Trimming pared 3 bases from V and 0 bases from J, leaving 11 bases between. The CDR3 totals 15 residues.

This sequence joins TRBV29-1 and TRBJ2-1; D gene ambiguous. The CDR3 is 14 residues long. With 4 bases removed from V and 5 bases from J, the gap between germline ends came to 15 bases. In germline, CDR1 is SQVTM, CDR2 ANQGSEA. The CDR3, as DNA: TGCAGCGTTGTTCCCTACATTATAGACAATGAGCAGTTCTTC. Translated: CSVVPYIIDNEQFF.

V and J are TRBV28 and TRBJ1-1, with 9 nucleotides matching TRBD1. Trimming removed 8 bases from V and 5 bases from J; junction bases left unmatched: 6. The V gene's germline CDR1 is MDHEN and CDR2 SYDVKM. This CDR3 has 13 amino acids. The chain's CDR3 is CASLDRGRTEAFF. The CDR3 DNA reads TGTGCCAGCCTCGACAGGGGGAGGACTGAAGCTTTCTTT. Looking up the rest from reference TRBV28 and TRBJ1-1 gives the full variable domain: DVKVTQSSRYLVKRTGEKVFLECVQDMDHENMFWYRQDPGLGLRLIYFSYDVKMKEKGDIPEGYSVSREKKERFSLILESASTNQTSMYLCASLDRGRTEAFFGQGTRLTVV.

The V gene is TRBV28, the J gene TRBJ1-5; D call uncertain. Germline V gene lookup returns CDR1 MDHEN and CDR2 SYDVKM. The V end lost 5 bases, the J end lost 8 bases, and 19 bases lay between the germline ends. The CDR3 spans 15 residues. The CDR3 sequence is CASSPGFEGSEPQHF. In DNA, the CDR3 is TGTGCCAGCAGTCCCGGCTTTGAAGGATCGGAGCCCCAGCATTTT.

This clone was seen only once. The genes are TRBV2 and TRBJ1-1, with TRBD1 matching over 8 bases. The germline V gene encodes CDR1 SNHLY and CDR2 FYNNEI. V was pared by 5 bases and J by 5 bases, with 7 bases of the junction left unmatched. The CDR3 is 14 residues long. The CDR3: CASSSQGAETEAFF. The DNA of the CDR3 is TGTGCCAGCAGTTCCCAGGGGGCAGAAACTGAAGCTTTCTTT. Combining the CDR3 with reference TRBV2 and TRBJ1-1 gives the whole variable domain EPEVTQTPSHQVTQMGQEVILRCVPISNHLYFYWYRQILGQKVEFLVSFYNNEISEKSEIFDDQFSVERPDGSNFTLKIRSTKLEDSAMYFCASSSQGAETEAFFGQGTRLTVV.

The CDR3 protein is CASSISGGSNQPQHF. CDR3 nucleotide sequence: TGTGCCAGTAGTATAAGTGGTGGAAGCAATCAGCCCCAGCATTTT. The chain employs TRBV19 and TRBJ1-5; the D is unclear. Germline lookup yields CDR1 LNHDA and CDR2 SQIVND (reference sequence). The V end lost 2 bases, the J end lost 1 base, and 9 bases lay between the germline ends. The length of the CDR3 is 15 residues.

CDR3 protein: CASSPRQGYEQYF. The CDR3 DNA reads as TGTGCCAGCAGCCCCAGACAGGGATACGAGCAGTACTTC. The chain combines TRBV11-2 with TRBJ2-7, with 7 bases matching TRBD1. The CDR3 has 13 residues. From germline, CDR1 is SGHAT and CDR2 FQNNGV. With 5 bases clipped from V and 4 bases from J, the junction kept 5 bases outside the gene matches. Combining the CDR3 with reference TRBV11-2 and TRBJ2-7 gives the whole variable domain EAGVAQSPRYKIIEKRQSVAFWCNPISGHATLYWYQQILGQGPKLLIQFQNNGVVDDSQLPKDRFSAERLKGVDSTLKIQPAKLEDSAVYLCASSPRQGYEQYFGPGTRLTVT.

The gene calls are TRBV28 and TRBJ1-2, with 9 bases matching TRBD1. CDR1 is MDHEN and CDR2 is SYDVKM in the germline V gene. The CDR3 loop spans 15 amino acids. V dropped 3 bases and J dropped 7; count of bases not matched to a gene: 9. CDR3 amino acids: CASSFLKGQGFGYTF. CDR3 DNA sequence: TGTGCCAGCAGTTTTCTTAAGGGACAGGGCTTTGGCTACACCTTC.

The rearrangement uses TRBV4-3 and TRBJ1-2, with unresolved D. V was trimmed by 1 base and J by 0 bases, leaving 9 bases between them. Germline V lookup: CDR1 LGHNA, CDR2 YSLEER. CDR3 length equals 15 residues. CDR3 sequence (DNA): TGCGCCAGCAGCCAAGCCCCAACAGCTAACTATGGCTACACCTTC. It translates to CASSQAPTANYGYTF.

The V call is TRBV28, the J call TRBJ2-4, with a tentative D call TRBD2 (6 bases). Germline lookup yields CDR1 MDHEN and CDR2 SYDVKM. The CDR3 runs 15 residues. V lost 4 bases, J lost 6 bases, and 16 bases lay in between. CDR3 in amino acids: CASSSSMLGRNIQYF. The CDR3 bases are TGTGCCAGCAGTTCCAGTATGCTCGGGAGAAACATTCAGTACTTC. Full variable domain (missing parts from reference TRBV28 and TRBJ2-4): DVKVTQSSRYLVKRTGEKVFLECVQDMDHENMFWYRQDPGLGLRLIYFSYDVKMKEKGDIPEGYSVSREKKERFSLILESASTNQTSMYLCASSSSMLGRNIQYFGAGTRLSVL.

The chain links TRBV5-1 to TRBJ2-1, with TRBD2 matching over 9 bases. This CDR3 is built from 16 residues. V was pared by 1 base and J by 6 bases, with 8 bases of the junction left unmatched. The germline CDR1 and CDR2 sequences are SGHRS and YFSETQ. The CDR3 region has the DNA TGCGCCAGCAGCTTGAGGGCTAGCGGGACGCGCAATGAGCAGTTCTTC. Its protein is CASSLRASGTRNEQFF.

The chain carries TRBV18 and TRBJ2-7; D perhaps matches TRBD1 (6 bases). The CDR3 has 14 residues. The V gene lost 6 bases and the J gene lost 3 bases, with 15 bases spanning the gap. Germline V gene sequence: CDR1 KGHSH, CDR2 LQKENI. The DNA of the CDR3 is TGTGCCAGCTCCGCGGCTCAGGGGAGCTACGAGCAGTACTTC. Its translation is CASSAAQGSYEQYF.

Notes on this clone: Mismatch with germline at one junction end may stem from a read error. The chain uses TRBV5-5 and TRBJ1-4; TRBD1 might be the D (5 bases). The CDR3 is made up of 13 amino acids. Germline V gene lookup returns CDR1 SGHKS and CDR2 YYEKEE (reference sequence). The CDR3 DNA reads TGTGCCAGCAGCCCTTATTTAGGGGTGTGGGGGGTTTTT. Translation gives CASSPYLGVWGVF.

Written as DNA, the CDR3 is TGTGCCAGCTCATCTGGGCAGCGGAATGAAGCTTTCTTT. Translated, it gives CASSSGQRNEAFF. The V and J genes are TRBV18 and TRBJ1-1; D uncertain. Trimming removed 5 bases from V and 7 bases from J, with 14 bases in between. The CDR3 loop spans 13 amino acids. The germline gives CDR1 KGHSH, CDR2 LQKENI.